This T cell receptor (beta chain) emerged from a study of glioma-infiltrating T cells after dendritic cell vaccination. Amplification used 60 V beta primers and 13 J beta primers. This table comes from immunoSEQ multiplex PCR, and its TCRdb copy is limited to in-frame clones, with some not included. The repertoire holds 85,000 to 110,000 clones, with 75% to 85% as singletons. This clone was recorded once. Before vaccination, two weeks after the third vaccination, and at progression, PBMC were collected. The length of the CDR3 is 14 residues. V shed 8 bases and J 6 bases; nucleotides not matched to a gene: 8. Germline CDR1 SGHTA, CDR2 FQGTGA.

The sample consisted of blood, taken before dendritic cell vaccination. The chain has TRBV7-3 and TRBJ2-3; TRBD2 aligns across 10 bases. The receptor's source is a human donor with glioblastoma. The CDR3 protein is CASGKAGGLDTQYF. The CDR3 DNA reads TGTGCCAGCGGAAAAGCGGGGGGGCTGGATACGCAGTATTTT.